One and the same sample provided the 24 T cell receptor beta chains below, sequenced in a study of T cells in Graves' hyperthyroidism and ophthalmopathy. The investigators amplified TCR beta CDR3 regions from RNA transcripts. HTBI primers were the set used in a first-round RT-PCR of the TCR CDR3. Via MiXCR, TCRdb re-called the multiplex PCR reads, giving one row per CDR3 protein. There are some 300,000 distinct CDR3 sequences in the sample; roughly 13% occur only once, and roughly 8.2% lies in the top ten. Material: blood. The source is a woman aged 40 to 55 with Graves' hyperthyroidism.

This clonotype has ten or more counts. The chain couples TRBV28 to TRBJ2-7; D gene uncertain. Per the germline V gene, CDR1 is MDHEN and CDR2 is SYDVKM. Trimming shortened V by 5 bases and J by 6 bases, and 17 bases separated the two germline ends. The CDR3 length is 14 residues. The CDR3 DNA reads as TGTGCCAGCAGTCCCCAACCCCCAGGTCGCGAGCAGTACTTC. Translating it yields CASSPQPPGREQYF.

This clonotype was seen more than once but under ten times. CDR3 in amino acids: CASSVEGGRSTQYF. The CDR3 DNA is TGTGCCAGCAGCGTAGAAGGCGGGAGGAGTACGCAGTATTTT. The chain combines TRBV9 with TRBJ2-3; TRBD2 matches at 8 bases. V lost 0 bases and J lost 8; bases outside the gene matches: 5. The CDR3 covers 14 residues. Germline CDR1 and CDR2: SGDLS and YYNGEE.

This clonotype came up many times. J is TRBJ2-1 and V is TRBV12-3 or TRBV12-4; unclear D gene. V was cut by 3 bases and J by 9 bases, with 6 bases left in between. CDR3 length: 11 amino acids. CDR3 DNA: TGTGCCAGCAGTTTCGCGGTTGAGCAGTTCTTC. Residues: CASSFAVEQFF.

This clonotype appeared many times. The CDR3 nucleotides read TGTGCCAGCAGCTCGTATGCCCGAGGCGGGAGTGAGACCCAGTACTTC. Its translation: CASSSYARGGSETQYF. The chain has TRBV7-8 and TRBJ2-5, with 7 bases fitting TRBD2. Germline-derived CDR1 and CDR2 are SGHVS and FQNEAQ. After removal of 4 bases from V and 5 bases from J, the junction contained 13 bases not matched to a gene. The CDR3 extends over 16 amino acids. The variable domain in full, completed from reference TRBV7-8 and TRBJ2-5, reads GAGVSQSPRYKVAKRGQDVALRCDPISGHVSLFWYQQALGQGPEFLTYFQNEAQLDKSGLPSDRFFAERPEGSVSTLKIQRTQQEDSAVYLCASSSYARGGSETQYFGPGTRLLVL.

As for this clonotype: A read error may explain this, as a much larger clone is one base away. The DNA for the CDR3 is TGTGCCGGCGGTTTTTATAGCAATCAGCCCCAGCATTTT. Encoded protein: CAGGFYSNQPQHF. V and J are TRBV6-9 and TRBJ1-5; D remains ambiguous. Germline V CDR1 and CDR2: MNHGY, SVAAGI. Trimming removed 11 bases at V and 0 bases at J, with 11 bases between. The CDR3 contains 13 residues.

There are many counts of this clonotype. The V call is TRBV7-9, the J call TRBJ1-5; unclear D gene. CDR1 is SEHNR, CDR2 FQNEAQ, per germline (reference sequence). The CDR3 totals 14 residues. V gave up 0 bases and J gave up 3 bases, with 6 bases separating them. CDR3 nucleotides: TGTGCCAGCAGCTTAGCGGGCGTCAATCAGCCCCAGCATTTT. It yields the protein CASSLAGVNQPQHF.

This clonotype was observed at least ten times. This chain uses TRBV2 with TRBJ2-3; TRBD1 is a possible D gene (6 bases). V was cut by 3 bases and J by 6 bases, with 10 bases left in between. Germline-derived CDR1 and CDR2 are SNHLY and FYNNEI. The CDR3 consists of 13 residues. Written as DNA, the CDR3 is TGTGCCAGCAGTGATGATAGGGGGGATACGCAGTATTTT. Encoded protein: CASSDDRGDTQYF. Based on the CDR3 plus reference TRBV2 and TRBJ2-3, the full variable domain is EPEVTQTPSHQVTQMGQEVILRCVPISNHLYFYWYRQILGQKVEFLVSFYNNEISEKSEIFDDQFSVERPDGSNFTLKIRSTKLEDSAMYFCASSDDRGDTQYFGPGTRLTVL.

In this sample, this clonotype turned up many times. The CDR3 coding sequence is TGTGCTAGTGGTTTGCCTCATCAGGGGGGTGGCACTGAAGCTTTCTTT. It is translated as CASGLPHQGGGTEAFF. The chain joins TRBV12-5 to TRBJ1-1, with 7 bases matching TRBD1. The CDR3 extends over 16 amino acids. V lost 2 bases, J lost 4 bases, and 10 bases stayed unmatched. Looked up from germline, CDR1 is LGHNT and CDR2 is FRNRAP.

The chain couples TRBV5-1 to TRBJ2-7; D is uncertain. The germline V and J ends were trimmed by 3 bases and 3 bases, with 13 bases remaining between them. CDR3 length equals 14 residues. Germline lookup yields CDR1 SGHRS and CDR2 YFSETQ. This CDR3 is CASSSVLDGYEQYF. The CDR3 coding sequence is TGCGCCAGCAGCTCCGTCCTGGACGGCTACGAGCAGTACTTC.

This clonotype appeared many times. DNA of the CDR3: TGTGCCAGCAGTGTAGCGAACTCCTACGAGCAGTACTTC. Its protein is CASSVANSYEQYF. The rearrangement uses TRBV2 and TRBJ2-7; TRBD2 is a possible D gene (5 bases). The CDR3 is 13 amino acids. Trimming took 4 bases from V and 0 from J, leaving 7 bases between them. CDR1 and CDR2 (germline): SNHLY, FYNNEI. The entire variable domain, with the rest obtained from reference TRBV2 and TRBJ2-7, is as follows: EPEVTQTPSHQVTQMGQEVILRCVPISNHLYFYWYRQILGQKVEFLVSFYNNEISEKSEIFDDQFSVERPDGSNFTLKIRSTKLEDSAMYFCASSVANSYEQYFGPGTRLTVT.

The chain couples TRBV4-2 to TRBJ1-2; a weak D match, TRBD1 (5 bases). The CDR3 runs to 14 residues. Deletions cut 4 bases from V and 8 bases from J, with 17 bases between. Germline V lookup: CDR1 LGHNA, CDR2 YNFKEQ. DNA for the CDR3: TGTGCCAGCAGCCCCCGCGGCGGGGCGGACGGCTACACCTTC. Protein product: CASSPRGGADGYTF.

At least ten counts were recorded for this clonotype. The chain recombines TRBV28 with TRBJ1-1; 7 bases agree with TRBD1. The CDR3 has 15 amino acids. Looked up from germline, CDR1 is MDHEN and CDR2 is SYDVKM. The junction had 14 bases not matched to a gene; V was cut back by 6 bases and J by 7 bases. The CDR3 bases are TGTGCCAGCAGACCCTCCGACAGGGCTTCGGTTGAAGCTTTCTTT. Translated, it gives CASRPSDRASVEAFF.

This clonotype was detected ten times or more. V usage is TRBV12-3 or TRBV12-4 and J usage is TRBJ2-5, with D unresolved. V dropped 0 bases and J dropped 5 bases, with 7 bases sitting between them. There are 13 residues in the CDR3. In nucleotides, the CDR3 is TGTGCCAGCAGTTTAGCAGGATCTGAGACCCAGTACTTC. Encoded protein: CASSLAGSETQYF.

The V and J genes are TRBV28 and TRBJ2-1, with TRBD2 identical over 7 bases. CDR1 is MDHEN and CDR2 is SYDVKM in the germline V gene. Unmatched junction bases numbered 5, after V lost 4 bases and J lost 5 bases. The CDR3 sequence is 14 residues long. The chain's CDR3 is CASSSGLRNNEQFF. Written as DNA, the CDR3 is TGTGCCAGCAGTTCGGGACTACGGAACAATGAGCAGTTCTTC.

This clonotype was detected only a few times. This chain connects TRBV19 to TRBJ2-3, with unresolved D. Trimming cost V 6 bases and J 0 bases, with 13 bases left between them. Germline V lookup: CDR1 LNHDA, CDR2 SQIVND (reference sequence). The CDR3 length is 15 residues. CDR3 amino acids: CASRGRTSSTDTQYF. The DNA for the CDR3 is TGTGCCAGTAGGGGCAGGACCTCTAGCACAGATACGCAGTATTTT.

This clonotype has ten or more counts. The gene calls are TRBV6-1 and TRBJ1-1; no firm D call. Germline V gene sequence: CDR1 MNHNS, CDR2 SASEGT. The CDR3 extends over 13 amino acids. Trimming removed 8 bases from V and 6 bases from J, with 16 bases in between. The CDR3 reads CASFSGLPAEAFF. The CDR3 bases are TGTGCCAGCTTTTCAGGACTCCCGGCTGAAGCTTTCTTT.

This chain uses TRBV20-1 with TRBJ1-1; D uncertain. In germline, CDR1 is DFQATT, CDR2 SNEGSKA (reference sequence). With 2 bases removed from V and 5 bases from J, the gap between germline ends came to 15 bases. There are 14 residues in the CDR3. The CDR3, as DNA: TGCAGTGCTAGACAGCGAGCCGCAGCTACTGAAGCTTTCTTT. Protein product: CSARQRAAATEAFF.

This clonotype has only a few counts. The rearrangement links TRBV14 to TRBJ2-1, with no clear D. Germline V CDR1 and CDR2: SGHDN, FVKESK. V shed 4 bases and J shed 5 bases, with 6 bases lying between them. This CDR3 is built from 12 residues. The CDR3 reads CASSRNNNEQFF. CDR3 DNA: TGTGCCAGCAGCCGGAATAACAATGAGCAGTTCTTC.

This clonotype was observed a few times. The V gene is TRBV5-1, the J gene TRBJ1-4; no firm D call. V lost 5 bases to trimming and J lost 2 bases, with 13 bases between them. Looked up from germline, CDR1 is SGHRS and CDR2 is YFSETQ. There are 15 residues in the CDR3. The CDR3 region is CASRKSTATNEKLFF. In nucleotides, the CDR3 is TGCGCCAGCAGAAAGTCTACGGCCACTAATGAAAAACTGTTTTTT.

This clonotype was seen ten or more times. The CDR3 region has the DNA TGCGCCAGCAGCCCCGGGAGGCTCTACGAGCAGTACTTC. This encodes CASSPGRLYEQYF. This chain connects TRBV5-1 to TRBJ2-7, with 7 positions matching TRBD2. This CDR3 comprises 13 residues. The trim removed 4 bases at V and 3 bases at J, leaving 4 bases unmatched. Germline V gene data show CDR1 as SGHRS and CDR2 as YFSETQ.

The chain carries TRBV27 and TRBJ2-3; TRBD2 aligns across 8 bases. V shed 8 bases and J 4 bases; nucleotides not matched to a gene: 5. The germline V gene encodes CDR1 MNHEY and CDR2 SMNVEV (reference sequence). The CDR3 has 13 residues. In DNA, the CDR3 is TGTGCCAGCTTAGCGGGAAACGCAGATACGCAGTATTTT. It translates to CASLAGNADTQYF.

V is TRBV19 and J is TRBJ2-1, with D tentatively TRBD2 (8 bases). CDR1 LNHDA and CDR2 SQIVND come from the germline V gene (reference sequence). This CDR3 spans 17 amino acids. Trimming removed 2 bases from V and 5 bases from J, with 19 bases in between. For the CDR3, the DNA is TGTGCCAGTAGTATACTAGGGACAGCGGGGGAGGACAATGAGCAGTTCTTC. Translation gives CASSILGTAGEDNEQFF.

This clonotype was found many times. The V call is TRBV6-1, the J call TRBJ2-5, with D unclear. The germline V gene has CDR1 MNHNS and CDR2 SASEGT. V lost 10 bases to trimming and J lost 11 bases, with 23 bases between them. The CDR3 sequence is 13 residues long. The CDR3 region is CATSPRVSLQQYF. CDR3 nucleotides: TGTGCCACCTCCCCCCGGGTCTCGCTGCAACAGTACTTC.

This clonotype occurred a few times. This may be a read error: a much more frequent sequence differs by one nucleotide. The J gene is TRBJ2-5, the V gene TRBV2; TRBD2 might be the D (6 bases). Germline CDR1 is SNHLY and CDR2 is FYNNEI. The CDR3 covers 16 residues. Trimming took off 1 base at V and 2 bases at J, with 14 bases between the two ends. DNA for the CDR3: TGTGCCAGCAGTGAAGGATCTCTCCTAGCGCAAGAGACCCAGTACTTC. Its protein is CASSEGSLLAQETQYF.